Presented here are 24 T cell receptor beta chains from one specimen sequenced in a study of response to subunit inactivated influenza vaccine. TCRdb re-called the RT-PCR reads through MiXCR, storing one row per CDR3 protein. Among a few hundred thousand distinct CDR3 sequences listed, more than 10% were seen once. Source: non-naive T cells sorted from PBMCs, taken about 14 days before vaccination. Every receptor here comes from a man aged 50 to 60 who received an inactivated influenza vaccine.

V is TRBV28 and J is TRBJ2-1; D is ambiguous. The CDR3 consists of 12 residues. Germline V gene sequence: CDR1 MDHEN, CDR2 SYDVKM. Trimming removed 6 bases from V and 5 bases from J, with 8 bases in between. CDR3 amino acids: CASREVDNEQFF. Here the CDR3 DNA reads TGTGCCAGCAGAGAGGTAGACAATGAGCAGTTCTTC.

On this clonotype itself: One end of the junction is discordant with germline, which a read error may explain. The chain recombines TRBV6-1 with TRBJ2-4; maybe TRBD2 (6 bases). In germline, CDR1 is MNHNS, CDR2 SASEGT. The CDR3 is 16 residues long. The CDR3 protein is CASRGTGAQSNNIQYF. The CDR3 nucleotides read TGTGCCAGCAGGGGGACTGGGGCCCAATCCAACAACATTCAGTACTTC.

This clonotype was seen only a few times. This sequence joins TRBV5-1 and TRBJ2-1; D is perhaps TRBD2 (6 bases). Germline V gives CDR1 SGHRS, CDR2 YFSETQ. The CDR3 spans 15 residues. V was cut by 3 bases and J by 3 bases, with 13 bases left in between. The CDR3 DNA reads as TGCGCCAGCAGCTACAGCCAGACTAGCTACAATGAGCAGTTCTTC. Amino acid sequence: CASSYSQTSYNEQFF.

This clonotype has only a few counts. The rearrangement joins TRBV20-1 to TRBJ1-1; no reliable D call. V was shortened by 4 bases and J by 0 bases, with 9 bases between the two germline ends. Germline CDR1 reads DFQATT; CDR2 reads SNEGSKA (reference sequence). CDR3 size: 13 residues. CDR3 sequence reads: CSAMGGLNTEAFF. The CDR3 DNA is TGCAGTGCTATGGGCGGATTGAACACTGAAGCTTTCTTT.

This clonotype has a count of ten or more. The chain employs TRBV5-1 and TRBJ1-1, with 8 bases identical to TRBD1. The CDR3 covers 16 residues. Unmatched junction bases numbered 9, after V lost 4 bases and J lost 1 base. The germline V gene encodes CDR1 SGHRS and CDR2 YFSETQ. The CDR3 coding sequence is TGCGCCAGCAGCATGGGACCACAGGGGGGGAACACTGAAGCTTTCTTT. Protein product: CASSMGPQGGNTEAFF.

This clonotype was detected once. A read error may produce the germline difference seen at one junction end. The V call is TRBV7-3, the J call TRBJ2-5, with TRBD1 as a possible D gene (7 bases). This CDR3 comprises 16 residues. Germline V gene sequence: CDR1 SGHTA, CDR2 FQGTGA. The CDR3: CDSSFSGGTSPETQYF. CDR3 bases: TGTGACAGCAGCTTCTCAGGGGGGACAAGTCCTGAGACCCAGTACTTC.

This clonotype was observed a few times. The chain carries TRBV3-1 and TRBJ2-7; D ambiguous. This CDR3 comprises 15 residues. The germline V gene has CDR1 LGHDT and CDR2 YNNKEL (reference sequence). V gave up 1 base and J gave up 0 bases, with 10 bases separating them. As DNA, the CDR3 is TGTGCCAGCAGCCAAGGCGCCCAAAGCTCCTACGAGCAGTACTTC. Translating gives CASSQGAQSSYEQYF.

This rearrangement joins TRBV12-3 or TRBV12-4 to TRBJ2-6, with 8 bases fitting TRBD1. V trimming: 6 bases; J trimming: 2 bases; junction bases outside the gene matches: 9. CDR3 size: 17 residues. The CDR3 protein is CASSSDRERTGANVLTF. For the CDR3, the DNA is TGTGCCAGCAGCTCGGACAGGGAAAGGACTGGGGCCAACGTCCTGACTTTC.

This clonotype was found many times. The V and J genes are TRBV27 and TRBJ2-1; no firm D call. V shed 3 bases and J shed 6 bases, with 6 bases lying between them. CDR3 length: 12 amino acids. Per germline, CDR1 MNHEY and CDR2 SMNVEV (reference sequence). In DNA form, the CDR3 reads TGTGCCAGCAGTTTTCCTGGCAATGAGCAGTTCTTC. Its protein product is CASSFPGNEQFF.

V usage is TRBV10-3 and J usage is TRBJ2-1, with 11 positions matching TRBD2. With 4 bases clipped from V and 9 bases from J, the junction kept 20 bases outside the gene matches. From germline, CDR1 is ENHRY and CDR2 SYGVKD. The CDR3 spans 19 residues. This CDR3 reads CAISGPTSGRNMEVGEQFF. Here the CDR3 DNA reads TGTGCCATCAGTGGGCCCACTAGCGGGAGAAATATGGAGGTGGGTGAGCAGTTCTTC.

This clonotype was counted between two and nine times. The chain employs TRBV5-1 and TRBJ2-7, with 8 nucleotides matching TRBD2. Germline trimming cut 4 bases from V and 2 bases from J; bases unmatched to any gene: 11. Germline CDR1 SGHRS, CDR2 YFSETQ. The CDR3 has 16 amino acids. The CDR3 DNA reads as TGCGCCAGCAGCCCCCAAGCACGAGCGGGGGCCTACGAGCAGTACTTC. This sequence encodes CASSPQARAGAYEQYF.

The rearrangement uses TRBV25-1 and TRBJ2-7, with TRBD1 identical over 8 bases. The CDR3 covers 12 residues. The germline V gene has CDR1 MGHDK and CDR2 SYGVNS. The V and J ends lost 4 bases and 7 bases, in that order; junction bases with no gene match: 3. Here the CDR3 DNA reads TGTGCCAGCAGTGGGACAGGGAGGGAGCAGTACTTC. Amino acid sequence: CASSGTGREQYF.

This clonotype was counted between two and nine times. The genes are TRBV25-1 and TRBJ1-1; TRBD1 is a possible D gene (6 bases). CDR1 and CDR2 from the germline V gene are MGHDK and SYGVNS. The germline V and J ends were trimmed by 6 bases and 4 bases, with 12 bases remaining between them. The CDR3 has 13 residues. The CDR3 here is CASRTGRSTEAFF. CDR3 DNA sequence: TGTGCCAGCAGGACAGGTCGAAGCACTGAAGCTTTCTTT.

J is TRBJ1-1 and V is TRBV12-3 or TRBV12-4; TRBD1 agrees at 9 bases. The J segment lost 3 bases and the V segment lost 7 bases, leaving 6 bases of the junction unmatched. The CDR3 spans 14 residues. The CDR3 region is CASNKQGAYTEAFF. The CDR3 nucleotides are TGTGCCAGCAACAAACAGGGGGCCTACACTGAAGCTTTCTTT.

This clonotype was seen a few times. The J gene is TRBJ2-6, the V gene TRBV11-1, with a possible D match to TRBD1 (6 bases). Germline lookup yields CDR1 SGHAT and CDR2 FQDESV (reference sequence). Trimming pared 4 bases from V and 0 bases from J, leaving 22 bases between. The CDR3 extends over 20 amino acids. Here the CDR3 DNA reads TGTGCCAGCAGCTCGAGTGTTACGGGACACAGCCTCTCTGGGGCCAACGTCCTGACTTTC. Its protein is CASSSSVTGHSLSGANVLTF. Looking up the rest from reference TRBV11-1 and TRBJ2-6 gives the full variable domain: EAEVAQSPRYKITEKSQAVAFWCDPISGHATLYWYRQILGQGPELLVQFQDESVVDDSQLPKDRFSAERLKGVDSTLKIQPAELGDSAMYLCASSSSVTGHSLSGANVLTFGAGSRLTVL.

The J gene is TRBJ2-7, the V gene TRBV5-1; 11 positions agree with TRBD2. Per the germline V gene, CDR1 is SGHRS and CDR2 is YFSETQ. V lost 4 bases, J lost 2 bases, and 11 bases stayed unmatched. There are 17 residues in the CDR3. The DNA of the CDR3 is TGCGCCAGCAGCATGGGGTCTAGCGGGAGGCACCCCTACGAGCAGTACTTC. Its translation: CASSMGSSGRHPYEQYF.

Only a few counts were recorded for this clonotype. The chain joins TRBV7-2 to TRBJ1-3, with D uncertain. V lost 0 bases and J 4 bases, leaving 4 bases between the germline ends. This CDR3 is 13 amino acids long. The germline V gene has CDR1 SGHTA and CDR2 FQGNSA. The CDR3 region is CASSLATGNTIYF. CDR3 bases: TGTGCCAGCAGCTTAGCGACAGGAAACACCATATATTTT.

The genes are TRBV10-3 and TRBJ2-7, with D maybe TRBD1 (5 bases). The CDR3 spans 16 residues. Trimming took off 0 bases at V and 0 bases at J, with 12 bases between the two ends. CDR1 is ENHRY and CDR2 is SYGVKD in the germline V gene. The CDR3 loop reads CAISESLPGPSYEQYF. CDR3 nucleotide sequence: TGTGCCATCAGTGAGTCTCTACCAGGGCCCTCCTACGAGCAGTACTTC.

This rearrangement joins TRBV2 to TRBJ2-5; 10 bases fit TRBD2. The CDR3 runs to 14 residues. J gave up 4 bases and V 7 bases, and 6 bases lay outside the gene matches. The V gene's germline CDR1 is SNHLY and CDR2 FYNNEI. The CDR3 is CASNPLAGAETQYF. The CDR3 nucleotides are TGTGCCAGCAACCCCCTAGCGGGGGCAGAGACCCAGTACTTC.

This clonotype was detected only a few times. This sequence joins TRBV5-5 and TRBJ1-1; tentatively, D is TRBD1 (6 bases). The CDR3 has 16 amino acids. Trimming stripped 2 bases from V and 2 bases from J, with 16 bases between. Germline V lookup: CDR1 SGHKS, CDR2 YYEKEE (reference sequence). The DNA of the CDR3 is TGTGCCAGCAGCTTATACAGGGCGGGGGCCAACACTGAAGCTTTCTTT. This encodes CASSLYRAGANTEAFF. Complete variable domain (other parts from reference TRBV5-5 and TRBJ1-1): DAGVTQSPTHLIKTRGQQVTLRCSPISGHKSVSWYQQVLGQGPQFIFQYYEKEERGRGNFPDRFSARQFPNYSSELNVNALLLGDSALYLCASSLYRAGANTEAFFGQGTRLTVV.

This clonotype was counted at least ten times. The gene calls are TRBV9 and TRBJ2-3, with 16 bases fitting TRBD2. The CDR3 contains 15 residues. The germline CDR1 and CDR2 sequences are SGDLS and YYNGEE. V lost 7 bases to trimming and J lost 5 bases; unmatched junction nucleotides: 4. CDR3 coding DNA: TGTGCCAGCTCTGGGACTAGCGGGAGGGGAGATACGCAGTATTTT. This sequence encodes CASSGTSGRGDTQYF.

This clonotype was seen ten or more times. The rearrangement uses TRBV20-1 and TRBJ2-7, with TRBD2 identical over 9 bases. Trimming took 1 base from V and 6 from J; bases not matched to a gene: 16. Germline V lookup: CDR1 DFQATT, CDR2 SNEGSKA (reference sequence). The CDR3 contains 17 residues. CDR3 region: CSARAGGSGGVKVEQYF. The CDR3 coding sequence is TGCAGTGCTAGAGCCGGGGGTAGCGGGGGTGTGAAAGTCGAGCAGTACTTC.

There are many counts of this clonotype. The rearrangement uses TRBV4-3 and TRBJ2-7, with 10 bases lining up with TRBD2. Germline-derived CDR1 and CDR2 are LGHNA and YSLEER. The CDR3 has 16 amino acids. V was clipped by 1 base and J by 4 bases; unmatched bases: 7. DNA of the CDR3: TGCGCCAGCAGCCAAGGCAACCCTAGCGGGGGATACGAGCAGTACTTC. Residues: CASSQGNPSGGYEQYF.

The chain links TRBV5-5 to TRBJ1-2, with 10 bases fitting TRBD1. This CDR3 is 15 amino acids long. Per germline, CDR1 SGHKS and CDR2 YYEKEE (reference sequence). The trim removed 4 bases at V and 2 bases at J, leaving 5 bases unmatched. The CDR3 is CASSPPDRGNYGYTF. CDR3 DNA sequence: TGTGCCAGCAGCCCACCGGACAGGGGGAACTATGGCTACACCTTC. Combining the CDR3 with reference TRBV5-5 and TRBJ1-2 gives the whole variable domain DAGVTQSPTHLIKTRGQQVTLRCSPISGHKSVSWYQQVLGQGPQFIFQYYEKEERGRGNFPDRFSARQFPNYSSELNVNALLLGDSALYLCASSPPDRGNYGYTFGSGTRLTVV.